Below, 31 T cell receptor beta chains from the same sample are listed, as sequenced in a study of blood T cell repertoires in COVID-19. TCRdb keeps only in-frame clones here, not all; method: immunoSEQ multiplex PCR. Here the sample spans 150,000 to 200,000 clones, roughly nine tenths being singletons. The sequenced material came from peripheral blood. The source of these receptors is a man aged 18 to 35 who had recovered from COVID-19.

The V and J genes are TRBV5-6 and TRBJ2-7; perhaps TRBD2 as D (6 bases). The ends were cut back, 1 base at V and 4 bases at J, with 9 bases in the middle. This CDR3 has 13 amino acids. The germline V gene has CDR1 SGHDT and CDR2 YYEEEE. CDR3 in DNA: TGTGCCAGCAGCTTGTTCGGGGGATACGAGCAGTACTTC. It translates to CASSLFGGYEQYF.

With regard to this clone: No DNA is shown, since the ends of the CDR3 on it are uncertain; the CDR3 is the one TCRdb lists. The chain couples TRBV6-5 to TRBJ2-1; the D call of TRBD2 is as the table states it, not checked on the DNA. The germline V gene encodes CDR1 MNHEY and CDR2 SVGAGI. The CDR3 spans 14 residues, counting both ends. The CDR3 sequence: CASSTSSSYNEQFF.

This chain uses TRBV7-2 with TRBJ2-3, with 10 bases matching TRBD2. Losses at the gene ends were 1 base for V and 4 bases for J; bases not matched to a gene: 8. The CDR3 has 17 residues. Germline CDR1 reads SGHTA; CDR2 reads FQGNSA. The CDR3 loop is CASSLGASGSGADTQYF. As DNA, the CDR3 is TGTGCCAGCAGCTTAGGGGCTAGCGGGAGTGGGGCAGATACGCAGTATTTT.

The chain employs TRBV11-2 and TRBJ2-3, with D uncertain. Trimming cost V 4 bases and J 4 bases, with 12 bases left between them. The CDR3 is 14 amino acids. Germline CDR1 reads SGHAT; CDR2 reads FQNNGV. The CDR3 loop is CASSSQVVADTQYF. The CDR3 region has the DNA TGTGCCAGCAGCTCCCAGGTGGTGGCAGATACGCAGTATTTT. Full variable domain (outside the CDR3, taken from reference TRBV11-2 and TRBJ2-3): EAGVAQSPRYKIIEKRQSVAFWCNPISGHATLYWYQQILGQGPKLLIQFQNNGVVDDSQLPKDRFSAERLKGVDSTLKIQPAKLEDSAVYLCASSSQVVADTQYFGPGTRLTVL.

This chain connects TRBV28 to TRBJ2-5; 8 positions agree with TRBD2. The V segment lost 6 bases and the J segment 5 bases; nucleotides outside the gene matches: 5. In germline, CDR1 is MDHEN, CDR2 SYDVKM. CDR3 length: 13 residues. CDR3 sequence: CASRPGGRETQYF. DNA of the CDR3: TGTGCCAGCAGGCCGGGGGGGCGGGAGACCCAGTACTTC.

The chain is built from TRBV15 and TRBJ2-3, with TRBD1 matching 7 bases. CDR3 length: 15 amino acids. V gave up 5 bases and J gave up 2 bases; unmatched junction bases: 7. Germline V gene lookup returns CDR1 LNHNV and CDR2 YYDKDF (reference sequence). Here the CDR3 DNA reads TGTGCCACCAGCGAGATGGGACAGCTCACAGATACGCAGTATTTT. It codes for CATSEMGQLTDTQYF. The full variable domain, completed using reference TRBV15 and TRBJ2-3, is DAMVIQNPRYQVTQFGKPVTLSCSQTLNHNVMYWYQQKSSQAPKLLFHYYDKDFNNEADTPDNFQSRRPNTSFCFLDIRSPGLGDTAMYLCATSEMGQLTDTQYFGPGTRLTVL.

The genes are TRBV4-3 and TRBJ2-6; D may be TRBD2 (7 bases). V dropped 0 bases and J dropped 0 bases, with 18 bases sitting between them. The CDR3 covers 20 residues. Germline CDR1 is LGHNA and CDR2 is YSLEER. CDR3 loop: CASSQERGLEGYSGANVLTF. The CDR3 DNA sequence: TGCGCCAGCAGCCAAGAGCGGGGGCTGGAGGGTTACTCTGGGGCCAACGTCCTGACTTTC.

The rearrangement joins TRBV7-9 to TRBJ2-1; weak D call: TRBD1 (6 bases). Trimming stripped 1 base from V and 2 bases from J, with 15 bases between. This CDR3 comprises 17 residues. Germline-derived CDR1 and CDR2 are SEHNR and FQNEAQ (reference sequence). The CDR3 coding sequence is TGTGCCAGCAGCTTAGGCCTACAGGGCAGCGCCTACAATGAGCAGTTCTTC. The encoded protein is CASSLGLQGSAYNEQFF.

This clone was observed once. This chain connects TRBV9 to TRBJ1-3; D is unclear. This CDR3 contains 15 residues. The ends were cut back, 0 bases at V and 0 bases at J, with 7 bases in the middle. Germline assignment: CDR1 SGDLS and CDR2 YYNGEE. In nucleotides, the CDR3 is TGTGCCAGCAGCGTAGGAGGATACTCTGGAAACACCATATATTTT. Residues: CASSVGGYSGNTIYF.

The rearrangement uses TRBV4-1 and TRBJ2-5, with TRBD2 identical over 7 bases. Trimming removed 6 bases from V and 5 bases from J; junction bases left unmatched: 15. The germline CDR1 and CDR2 sequences are MGHRA and YSYEKL. This CDR3 is built from 16 residues. The chain's CDR3 is CASSVSSGDRAETQYF. The DNA for the CDR3 is TGCGCCAGCAGTGTGTCTAGCGGCGACCGTGCGGAGACCCAGTACTTC.

This chain joins TRBV6-5 and TRBJ1-6; unclear D gene. The CDR3 spans 14 residues. V was cut by 6 bases and J by 7 bases, with 13 bases left in between. Germline values: CDR1 MNHEY, CDR2 SVGAGI. The CDR3 reads CASRSTAGNSPLHF. The CDR3 bases are TGTGCCAGCAGGTCTACAGCGGGGAATTCACCCCTCCACTTT.

This sequence joins TRBV7-9 and TRBJ1-6, with D hard to call. The CDR3 is 12 amino acids. Per germline, CDR1 SEHNR and CDR2 FQNEAQ (reference sequence). The ends were cut back, 0 bases at V and 18 bases at J, with 12 bases in the middle. The CDR3 bases are TGTGCCAGCAGCTTAGCCGGAGGAATTCCCCACTTT. Its protein is CASSLAGGIPHF. Full variable domain (remainder filled in from reference TRBV7-9 and TRBJ1-6): DTGVSQNPRHKITKRGQNVTFRCDPISEHNRLYWYRQTLGQGPEFLTYFQNEAQLEKSRLLSDRFSAERPKGSFSTLEIQRTEQGDSAMYLCASSLAGGIPHFGNGTRLTVT.

The V gene is TRBV28, the J gene TRBJ1-4; TRBD1 matches 9 bases. J gave up 8 bases and V 6 bases, and 4 bases lay outside the gene matches. Germline lookup yields CDR1 MDHEN and CDR2 SYDVKM. The CDR3 is made up of 13 amino acids. CDR3 nucleotide sequence: TGTGCCAGCAGGGACAGGGGCAAGGAAAAACTGTTTTTT. Amino acids: CASRDRGKEKLFF.

As concerns this clone: Other nucleotide sequences in the sample specify the same CDR3. The chain's CDR3 is CAIRAGGPDEQYF. CDR3 sequence (DNA): TGTGCCATCAGAGCGGGAGGGCCGGACGAGCAGTACTTC. This chain joins TRBV10-3 and TRBJ2-7; 10 bases fit TRBD2. CDR3 length: 13 amino acids. Germline V gives CDR1 ENHRY, CDR2 SYGVKD. Trimming cost V 6 bases and J 5 bases; bases outside gene matches: 4.

This sequence joins TRBV3-1 (or the pseudogene TRBV3-2) and TRBJ2-6; TRBD2 agrees at 9 bases. With 4 bases clipped from V and 2 bases from J, the junction kept 9 bases outside the gene matches. CDR3 length equals 18 residues. Germline assignment: CDR1 LGHDT and CDR2 YNNKEL (reference sequence). The CDR3 DNA sequence: TGTGCCAGCAGCCGGCGGGAGGGCCTATCCACTGGGGCCAACGTCCTGACTTTC. Translating gives CASSRREGLSTGANVLTF.

CDR3 bases: TGTGCCAGCAGTTTATACAGGTCTAACACTGAAGCTTTCTTT. Translating gives CASSLYRSNTEAFF. This rearrangement joins TRBV27 to TRBJ1-1; D is possibly TRBD1 (5 bases). Germline V lookup: CDR1 MNHEY, CDR2 SMNVEV (reference sequence). The V gene lost 1 base and the J gene lost 2 bases, with 8 bases spanning the gap. The CDR3 has 14 amino acids.

This clone was detected once. The J gene is TRBJ2-7, the V gene TRBV28, with 7 bases lining up with TRBD1. V dropped 1 base and J dropped 3; count of bases not matched to a gene: 6. The CDR3 has 15 residues. Germline lookup yields CDR1 MDHEN and CDR2 SYDVKM. Here the CDR3 reads CASSLSYRDSYEQYF. CDR3 in DNA: TGTGCCAGCAGTTTATCCTACCGGGACAGCTACGAGCAGTACTTC.

The V and J genes are TRBV27 and TRBJ2-7; 11 nucleotides align to TRBD2. V dropped 5 bases and J dropped 3; count of bases not matched to a gene: 12. The CDR3 is 17 amino acids. Looked up from germline, CDR1 is MNHEY and CDR2 is SMNVEV (reference sequence). The CDR3 loop reads CASSPSPRTSGGYEQYF. CDR3 nucleotide sequence: TGTGCCAGCAGTCCCTCCCCCCGAACTAGCGGGGGCTACGAGCAGTACTTC.

This chain connects TRBV6-2 or TRBV6-3 to TRBJ2-7; D might be TRBD2 (6 bases). Germline CDR1 reads MNHEY; CDR2 reads SVGEGT. The CDR3 has 15 residues. The V end lost 0 bases, the J end lost 1 base, and 10 bases lay between the germline ends. CDR3 amino acids: CASSYSDSGSYEQYF. DNA of the CDR3: TGTGCCAGCAGTTACTCGGATAGCGGATCCTACGAGCAGTACTTC.

The rearrangement links TRBV7-9 to TRBJ2-1; TRBD2 aligns across 8 bases. Germline V CDR1 and CDR2: SEHNR, FQNEAQ (reference sequence). The CDR3 has 16 amino acids. Trimming removed 5 bases from V and 1 base from J; junction bases left unmatched: 7. CDR3 sequence: CASSPPSGYSYNEQFF. In DNA form, the CDR3 reads TGTGCCAGCAGCCCCCCTAGCGGGTATTCCTACAATGAGCAGTTCTTC.

The rearrangement uses TRBV28 and TRBJ2-3; TRBD2 agrees at 11 bases. Germline CDR1 MDHEN, CDR2 SYDVKM. With 4 bases clipped from V and 6 bases from J, the junction kept 9 bases outside the gene matches. This CDR3 spans 16 amino acids. DNA for the CDR3: TGTGCCAGCAGTTCAACTAGCGGGAGTTTTGTGGATACGCAGTATTTT. It is translated as CASSSTSGSFVDTQYF.

The chain joins TRBV29-1 to TRBJ2-1, with D uncertain. Trimming stripped 0 bases from V and 0 bases from J, with 27 bases between. In germline, CDR1 is SQVTM, CDR2 ANQGSEA. This CDR3 is 21 amino acids long. CDR3 DNA sequence: TGCAGCGTTGAAGATCTTCTCGACACCTCTAACAAGGCATACTCCTACAATGAGCAGTTCTTC. Its protein is CSVEDLLDTSNKAYSYNEQFF.

The chain recombines TRBV7-9 with TRBJ2-7, with a weak D call TRBD1 (5 bases). From germline, CDR1 is SEHNR and CDR2 FQNEAQ (reference sequence). The CDR3 extends over 16 amino acids. V was clipped by 1 base and J by 7 bases, with 20 bases between them. In nucleotides, the CDR3 is TGTGCCAGCAGCTTAGTTTTGGGCCAGGGAATGGTTGAGCAGTACTTC. Translation gives CASSLVLGQGMVEQYF. Variable domain in full (rest from reference TRBV7-9 and TRBJ2-7): DTGVSQNPRHKITKRGQNVTFRCDPISEHNRLYWYRQTLGQGPEFLTYFQNEAQLEKSRLLSDRFSAERPKGSFSTLEIQRTEQGDSAMYLCASSLVLGQGMVEQYFGPGTRLTVT.

The J gene is TRBJ2-3, the V gene TRBV6-5, with 9 nucleotides matching TRBD1. This CDR3 has 13 amino acids. In germline, CDR1 is MNHEY, CDR2 SVGAGI. In DNA form, the CDR3 reads TGTTCCTCCGGGACAGGGTTTACAGATACGCAGTATTTT. Translated: CSSGTGFTDTQYF.

This chain's CDR3 is CASSLGGTYTIYF. The CDR3 DNA reads TGTGCCAGCAGCTTGGGGGGCACATACACCATATATTTT. This chain connects TRBV5-6 to TRBJ1-3; maybe TRBD1 (5 bases). The CDR3 has 13 amino acids. The V gene's germline CDR1 is SGHDT and CDR2 YYEEEE. Deletions cut 0 bases from V and 8 bases from J, with 9 bases between.

The gene calls are TRBV2 and TRBJ1-1, with 7 bases aligning to TRBD1. The CDR3 loop spans 14 amino acids. The V segment lost 6 bases and the J segment 5 bases; nucleotides outside the gene matches: 9. Germline-derived CDR1 and CDR2 are SNHLY and FYNNEI. The CDR3 sequence is CASRVVSRGTEAFF. The DNA of the CDR3 is TGTGCCAGCAGAGTGGTAAGCAGGGGGACTGAAGCTTTCTTT.

This chain uses TRBV11-2 with TRBJ1-2; the D is unclear. The V gene's germline CDR1 is SGHAT and CDR2 FQNNGV. This CDR3 contains 17 residues. Trimming shortened V by 4 bases and J by 4 bases, and 22 bases separated the two germline ends. This chain's CDR3 is CASSYRGEGGLIYGYTF. The CDR3 DNA sequence: TGTGCCAGCAGCTATAGAGGCGAGGGAGGACTCATCTATGGCTACACCTTC. The full variable domain, completed using reference TRBV11-2 and TRBJ1-2, is EAGVAQSPRYKIIEKRQSVAFWCNPISGHATLYWYQQILGQGPKLLIQFQNNGVVDDSQLPKDRFSAERLKGVDSTLKIQPAKLEDSAVYLCASSYRGEGGLIYGYTFGSGTRLTVV.

The chain uses TRBV19 and TRBJ1-1, with 7 bases that match TRBD1. The trim removed 4 bases at V and 4 bases at J, leaving 9 bases unmatched. CDR3 length equals 15 residues. The germline CDR1 and CDR2 sequences are LNHDA and SQIVND (reference sequence). The CDR3 loop is CASSTTGLLGTEAFF. The DNA for the CDR3 is TGTGCCAGTAGTACGACAGGGCTCCTGGGCACTGAAGCTTTCTTT. The full variable domain, completed using reference TRBV19 and TRBJ1-1, is DGGITQSPKYLFRKEGQNVTLSCEQNLNHDAMYWYRQDPGQGLRLIYYSQIVNDFQKGDIAEGYSVSREKKESFPLTVTSAQKNPTAFYLCASSTTGLLGTEAFFGQGTRLTVV.

V gene TRBV11-2 combines with J gene TRBJ1-4; D not certain. Germline CDR1 SGHAT, CDR2 FQNNGV. The CDR3 runs 14 residues. Trimming removed 3 bases from V and 8 bases from J, with 13 bases in between. The CDR3 protein is CASSFREGGEKLFF. CDR3 DNA sequence: TGTGCCAGCAGCTTTCGGGAGGGAGGGGAAAAACTGTTTTTT.

This clone has just a few counts. The chain couples TRBV3-1 (or the pseudogene TRBV3-2) to TRBJ2-7, with TRBD2 matching 9 bases. V shed 1 base and J 4 bases; nucleotides not matched to a gene: 11. This CDR3 spans 17 amino acids. From germline, CDR1 is LGHDT and CDR2 YNNKEL (reference sequence). CDR3 in DNA: TGTGCCAGCAGCCAAGCGTCCAGGCTAGCGGGAAGGTACGAGCAGTACTTC. Protein: CASSQASRLAGRYEQYF.

The V call is TRBV7-2, the J call TRBJ1-3; no reliable D call. The CDR3 contains 16 residues. CDR1 is SGHTA and CDR2 is FQGNSA in the germline V gene. Deletions cut 1 base from V and 0 bases from J, with 10 bases between. CDR3 protein: CASSLVGGNSGNTIYF. For the CDR3, the DNA is TGTGCCAGCAGCTTAGTCGGCGGCAACTCTGGAAACACCATATATTTT.